The next 25 T cell receptor beta chains were all read from a single sample in a study of identical twins. Each CDR3 protein gets one entry after TCRdb re-called the 5' RACE reads with MiXCR. The sample lists roughly 290,000 distinct CDR3 sequences; just under 9.5% were seen once. The data also belong to a second study, concerning yellow fever vaccine responses in identical twins.

Source material: CD8+ T cells sorted from blood. The receptors shown here come from a young woman in good health.

This clonotype was detected only a few times. The rearrangement joins TRBV10-2 to TRBJ1-2; D is possibly TRBD1 (6 bases). Trimming removed 3 bases at V and 4 bases at J, with 12 bases between. The CDR3 covers 14 residues. Germline V gene sequence: CDR1 WSHSY, CDR2 SAAADI. DNA of the CDR3: TGCGCCAGCAGTGAAGGGGGGGGCCCCTATGGCTACACCTTC. As protein: CASSEGGGPYGYTF.

This clonotype turned up a few times. J is TRBJ2-1 and V is TRBV5-4, with D unclear. The CDR3 extends over 15 amino acids. CDR1 is SGHNT, CDR2 YYREEE, per germline (reference sequence). V lost 3 bases and J 8 bases, leaving 18 bases between the germline ends. This CDR3 reads CASSYSQNPNDEQFF. The CDR3 bases are TGTGCCAGCAGCTATAGCCAGAATCCAAACGATGAGCAGTTCTTC.

This chain joins TRBV7-9 and TRBJ2-2; 7 nucleotides match TRBD1. V gave up 4 bases and J gave up 4 bases; unmatched junction bases: 6. This CDR3 has 15 amino acids. Germline V gene lookup returns CDR1 SEHNR and CDR2 FQNEAQ (reference sequence). The CDR3 nucleotides are TGTGCCAGCAGCTCCCCGAGGGGGCCCACCGGGGAGCTGTTTTTT. Protein sequence: CASSSPRGPTGELFF.

A few counts support this clonotype. The V gene is TRBV3-1, the J gene TRBJ2-7, with 8 bases identical to TRBD2. Unmatched junction bases numbered 6, after V lost 0 bases and J lost 2 bases. The CDR3 length is 16 residues. CDR1 and CDR2 (germline): LGHDT, YNNKEL (reference sequence). CDR3 bases: TGTGCCAGCAGCCAAGAAGTAGCGGGGTTAACCTACGAGCAGTACTTC. It encodes CASSQEVAGLTYEQYF.

This clonotype has only a few counts. The chain uses TRBV7-2 and TRBJ2-1, with 12 bases lining up with TRBD2. Per the germline V gene, CDR1 is SGHTA and CDR2 is FQGNSA. The V segment lost 4 bases and the J segment 7 bases; nucleotides outside the gene matches: 5. CDR3 length: 15 residues. CDR3 DNA: TGTGCCAGCAGCTACCGGACTAGCGGGACGAATGAGCAGTTCTTC. It is translated as CASSYRTSGTNEQFF.

This clonotype has a count of ten or more. The rearrangement uses TRBV5-1 and TRBJ2-1, with 7 bases lining up with TRBD1. Trimming cost V 0 bases and J 8 bases; bases outside gene matches: 5. Germline values: CDR1 SGHRS, CDR2 YFSETQ. This CDR3 comprises 14 residues. The CDR3 nucleotides read TGCGCCAGCAGCTTGGATCGTCAGGGGGATGAGCAGTTCTTC. Encoded protein: CASSLDRQGDEQFF.

This clonotype was counted many times. The chain links TRBV5-1 to TRBJ2-3; D unclear. The CDR3 consists of 13 residues. V gave up 9 bases and J gave up 5 bases, with 16 bases separating them. Germline loops: CDR1 SGHRS, CDR2 YFSETQ. The CDR3 sequence: CATRPTLGDTQYF. The CDR3 nucleotides are TGCGCCACCAGACCAACCTTAGGAGATACGCAGTATTTT.

This clonotype was found a few times. This rearrangement joins TRBV11-2 to TRBJ2-3, with 8 bases that match TRBD2. V lost 5 bases, J lost 1 base, and 14 bases stayed unmatched. The germline V gene encodes CDR1 SGHAT and CDR2 FQNNGV. This CDR3 is 18 amino acids long. CDR3 in DNA: TGTGCCAGCAGCCCAGGGAGGAGCGGGAGAGCTCGCACAGATACGCAGTATTTT. It is translated as CASSPGRSGRARTDTQYF.

This clonotype was observed a handful of times. The chain has TRBV15 and TRBJ2-7; D unresolved. The CDR3 extends over 14 amino acids. Trimming took 1 base from V and 1 from J, leaving 8 bases between them. The germline V gene encodes CDR1 LNHNV and CDR2 YYDKDF (reference sequence). The DNA of the CDR3 is TGTGCCACCAGCAGAGTTGGGTCTTCCTACGAGCAGTACTTC. It codes for CATSRVGSSYEQYF.

Many counts were recorded for this clonotype. The chain is built from TRBV7-6 and TRBJ2-1; no reliable D call. The CDR3 is 18 residues long. V lost 5 bases to trimming and J lost 2 bases, with 22 bases between them. The germline gives CDR1 SGHVS, CDR2 FNYEAQ. The CDR3 loop reads CASSPGSPGLHPYNEQFF. The CDR3, as DNA: TGTGCCAGCAGCCCGGGTAGTCCCGGCCTGCACCCCTACAATGAGCAGTTCTTC.

This clonotype was detected ten times or more. V is TRBV7-2 and J is TRBJ1-2, with D unclear. The CDR3 is 13 residues long. Per germline, CDR1 SGHTA and CDR2 FQGNSA. Trimming cost V 4 bases and J 6 bases, with 12 bases left between them. CDR3 loop: CASSSGLFHGYTF. For the CDR3, the DNA is TGTGCCAGCAGCTCCGGACTGTTTCATGGCTACACCTTC.

In its sample, this clonotype was seen a few times. The V gene is TRBV7-9, the J gene TRBJ1-5, with D possibly matching TRBD1 (5 bases). CDR3 length equals 14 residues. Germline V gives CDR1 SEHNR, CDR2 FQNEAQ (reference sequence). The V end lost 5 bases, the J end lost 3 bases, and 11 bases lay between the germline ends. CDR3 region: CASSDGTNNQPQHF. The CDR3 DNA is TGTGCCAGCAGCGACGGGACCAACAATCAGCCCCAGCATTTT.

The V gene is TRBV28, the J gene TRBJ2-7, with D perhaps matching TRBD2 (5 bases). The germline gives CDR1 MDHEN, CDR2 SYDVKM. Trimming pared 5 bases from V and 2 bases from J, leaving 13 bases between. The CDR3 consists of 14 residues. The CDR3 loop reads CASSARGRPYEQYF. Written as DNA, the CDR3 is TGTGCCAGCAGTGCTCGGGGTCGCCCCTACGAGCAGTACTTC.

This clonotype was detected once. This chain links TRBV12-3 or TRBV12-4 with TRBJ2-5; D gene ambiguous. CDR3 length: 12 residues. V dropped 3 bases and J dropped 9 bases, with 11 bases sitting between them. Written as DNA, the CDR3 is TGTGCCAGCAGTTTTCAAGTTGGGGCCCAGTACTTC. This translates into CASSFQVGAQYF.

This clonotype was counted ten times or more. CDR3 nucleotides: TGTGCCAGCAGCGAAAAAGGGACGGGGAACACTGAAGCTTTCTTT. Translation: CASSEKGTGNTEAFF. The chain has TRBV7-9 and TRBJ1-1; D might be TRBD1 (5 bases). The CDR3 is 15 amino acids. From germline, CDR1 is SEHNR and CDR2 FQNEAQ (reference sequence). V was clipped by 5 bases and J by 1 base, with 14 bases between them.

This clonotype has at least ten counts. The chain is built from TRBV5-1 and TRBJ2-1, with D unresolved. This CDR3 has 15 amino acids. The V and J ends lost 2 bases and 1 base respectively, with 10 bases between them. Germline V gene lookup returns CDR1 SGHRS and CDR2 YFSETQ. The CDR3 reads CASSFSSESYNEQFF. The CDR3 nucleotides read TGCGCCAGCAGCTTCTCGAGCGAATCCTACAATGAGCAGTTCTTC. Combining the CDR3 with reference TRBV5-1 and TRBJ2-1 gives the whole variable domain KAGVTQTPRYLIKTRGQQVTLSCSPISGHRSVSWYQQTPGQGLQFLFEYFSETQRNKGNFPGRFSGRQFSNSRSEMNVSTLELGDSALYLCASSFSSESYNEQFFGPGTRLTVL.

This clonotype came up many times. One end of the junction does not line up with germline, which may come from a read error. V gene TRBV7-7 combines with J gene TRBJ2-2; 10 nucleotides line up with TRBD1. This CDR3 is 16 amino acids long. Germline V lookup: CDR1 SSHAT, CDR2 FNYEAQ (reference sequence). The CDR3 sequence: CASSTRDRGISGELFF. The CDR3 region has the DNA TGTGCTAGCAGCACGCGGGACAGGGGAATTTCCGGGGAGCTGTTTTTT.

The gene calls are TRBV11-2 and TRBJ2-5; 9 nucleotides match TRBD1. V lost 5 bases and J lost 6; bases outside the gene matches: 13. CDR3 size: 16 residues. Germline V CDR1 and CDR2: SGHAT, FQNNGV. CDR3: CASSGWGTGGLKTQYF. DNA for the CDR3: TGTGCCAGCAGCGGATGGGGAACAGGGGGCCTGAAGACCCAGTACTTC.

V gene TRBV7-2 combines with J gene TRBJ2-2; TRBD2 aligns across 10 bases. From germline, CDR1 is SGHTA and CDR2 FQGNSA. The CDR3 consists of 18 residues. The V gene end was trimmed by 0 bases and the J gene end by 1 base; junction bases not matched to a gene: 5. The DNA for the CDR3 is TGTGCCAGCAGCTTAGCCCTCTGGACTAGCGGGAACACCGGGGAGCTGTTTTTT. Its protein is CASSLALWTSGNTGELFF.

V and J are TRBV11-2 and TRBJ2-2, with a possible D match to TRBD2 (5 bases). The CDR3 has 14 residues. CDR1 and CDR2 from the germline V gene are SGHAT and FQNNGV. Trimming removed 7 bases from V and 7 bases from J, with 16 bases in between. This CDR3 is CASTSTGGYGELFF. CDR3 coding DNA: TGTGCCAGCACCTCTACGGGCGGGTACGGGGAGCTGTTTTTT. The variable domain in full, with the rest retrieved from reference TRBV11-2 and TRBJ2-2, is EAGVAQSPRYKIIEKRQSVAFWCNPISGHATLYWYQQILGQGPKLLIQFQNNGVVDDSQLPKDRFSAERLKGVDSTLKIQPAKLEDSAVYLCASTSTGGYGELFFGEGSRLTVL.

V and J are TRBV20-1 and TRBJ2-1; 7 bases map to TRBD1. The length of the CDR3 is 13 residues. Looked up from germline, CDR1 is DFQATT and CDR2 is SNEGSKA (reference sequence). The V segment lost 8 bases and the J segment 7 bases; nucleotides outside the gene matches: 11. In DNA form, the CDR3 reads TGCAGTCAGGGGGATACCATGATGAATGAGCAGTTCTTC. Its protein is CSQGDTMMNEQFF.

This clonotype was picked up many times. This chain links TRBV12-3 or TRBV12-4 with TRBJ2-7; no clear D gene. There are 11 residues in the CDR3. Deletions cut 3 bases from V and 6 bases from J, with 6 bases between. CDR3 coding DNA: TGTGCCAGCAGTTTTGGCTCCGAGCAGTACTTC. It translates to CASSFGSEQYF.

Details on this clonotype: One base away lies a much larger clone, so this may be a sequencing read error. The chain has TRBV7-9 and TRBJ2-7, with a tentative D call TRBD1 (6 bases). The V gene's germline CDR1 is SEHNR and CDR2 FQNEAQ (reference sequence). Trimming pared 5 bases from V and 5 bases from J, leaving 19 bases between. This CDR3 spans 15 amino acids. CDR3 DNA: TGTGCCAGCAGCATAACCAGGACAGCGAAAAACGAGCAGTACTTC. Its protein is CASSITRTAKNEQYF. Using reference TRBV7-9 and TRBJ2-7 for the parts outside the CDR3, the full variable domain is DTGVSQNPRHKITKRGQNVTFRCDPISEHNRLYWYRQTLGQGPEFLTYFQNEAQLEKSRLLSDRFSAERPKGSFSTLEIQRTEQGDSAMYLCASSITRTAKNEQYFGPGTRLTVT.

The rearrangement joins TRBV29-1 to TRBJ1-1; D not resolved. The CDR3 length is 11 residues. Trimming took off 3 bases at V and 3 bases at J, with 5 bases between the two ends. The germline V gene has CDR1 SQVTM and CDR2 ANQGSEA. CDR3 residues: CSVDRDTEAFF. CDR3 nucleotide sequence: TGCAGCGTTGATAGAGACACTGAAGCTTTCTTT.

This clonotype was picked up many times. The gene calls are TRBV3-1 and TRBJ2-5, with a possible D match to TRBD2 (5 bases). This CDR3 is built from 17 residues. Per the germline V gene, CDR1 is LGHDT and CDR2 is YNNKEL (reference sequence). V was shortened by 1 base and J by 2 bases, with 17 bases between the two germline ends. CDR3 coding DNA: TGTGCCAGCAGCCAAGGGGGAACAGCATCGGGGCAAGAGACCCAGTACTTC. Its translation: CASSQGGTASGQETQYF.